These 9 T cell receptor beta chains came from one sample sequenced in a study of cytomegalovirus exposure and HLA in healthy donors. This PCR relied on a set of 60 Vbeta primers and 13 Jbeta primers. Method: immunoSEQ multiplex PCR; TCRdb's copy keeps in-frame clones and lacks some. The table includes about 180,000 clones, about 80% detected once. The material sequenced was PBMCs. The receptors were sampled from a man in his forties in good health and CMV-seronegative.

This clone has just a few counts. The gene calls are TRBV19 and TRBJ1-4; D is unresolved. Trimming cost V 5 bases and J 8 bases, with 9 bases left between them. The CDR3 spans 12 residues. CDR1 and CDR2 (germline): LNHDA, SQIVND (reference sequence). DNA for the CDR3: TGTGCCAGTAGTGAGGGTTGGGAAAAACTGTTTTTT. Amino acid sequence: CASSEGWEKLFF.

The rearrangement uses TRBV27 and TRBJ1-2; D not resolved. This CDR3 contains 14 residues. CDR1 MNHEY and CDR2 SMNVEV come from the germline V gene (reference sequence). V was cut by 10 bases and J by 0 bases, with 15 bases left in between. This CDR3 is CATIGEGTNYGYTF. The CDR3 region has the DNA TGTGCCACCATAGGAGAGGGAACTAACTATGGCTACACCTTC.

The chain combines TRBV27 with TRBJ2-5, with a possible D match to TRBD1 (6 bases). Trimming shortened V by 6 bases and J by 4 bases, and 21 bases separated the two germline ends. In germline, CDR1 is MNHEY, CDR2 SMNVEV (reference sequence). The length of the CDR3 is 16 residues. CDR3 bases: TGTGCCAGCAGACCTAGTACAGGGTGGGGGAGAGAGACCCAGTACTTC. This codes for CASRPSTGWGRETQYF.

This rearrangement joins TRBV11-3 to TRBJ2-2, with D possibly matching TRBD2 (5 bases). CDR1 is SGHNT, CDR2 YENEEA, per germline. The CDR3 loop spans 16 amino acids. V was pared by 1 base and J by 1 base, with 10 bases between. This chain's CDR3 is CASSLVAGGNTGELFF. The CDR3, as DNA: TGTGCCAGCAGCTTAGTTGCAGGAGGGAACACCGGGGAGCTGTTTTTT. The entire variable domain, with the rest obtained from reference TRBV11-3 and TRBJ2-2, is as follows: EAGVVQSPRYKIIEKKQPVAFWCNPISGHNTLYWYLQNLGQGPELLIRYENEEAVDDSQLPKDRFSAERLKGVDSTLKIQPAELGDSAVYLCASSLVAGGNTGELFFGEGSRLTVL.

The rearrangement uses TRBV27 and TRBJ1-5; 8 nucleotides align to TRBD1. Germline trimming cut 1 base from V and 6 bases from J; bases unmatched to any gene: 14. This CDR3 region has 18 residues. Looked up from germline, CDR1 is MNHEY and CDR2 is SMNVEV (reference sequence). CDR3 sequence reads: CASSLYGGWAGGGQPQHF. The CDR3 DNA reads TGTGCCAGCAGTTTATATGGGGGGTGGGCAGGGGGCGGTCAGCCCCAGCATTTT.

The chain couples TRBV29-1 to TRBJ2-3, with 15 bases matching TRBD2. The ends lost 1 base at V and 3 bases at J; junction bases unmatched: 8. The CDR3 is 18 amino acids. Germline V lookup: CDR1 SQVTM, CDR2 ANQGSEA. This chain's CDR3 is CSVEVVGGTSGRTDTQYF. The CDR3 DNA sequence: TGCAGCGTTGAAGTTGTGGGCGGGACTAGCGGGAGGACAGATACGCAGTATTTT.

V is TRBV7-9 and J is TRBJ1-2; D remains ambiguous. Deletions cut 6 bases from V and 2 bases from J, with 10 bases between. The germline gives CDR1 SEHNR, CDR2 FQNEAQ (reference sequence). The CDR3 loop spans 13 amino acids. The CDR3 sequence: CASRPNSNYGYTF. The CDR3 nucleotides read TGTGCCAGCAGACCCAACAGCAACTATGGCTACACCTTC. Variable domain in full (rest from reference TRBV7-9 and TRBJ1-2): DTGVSQNPRHKITKRGQNVTFRCDPISEHNRLYWYRQTLGQGPEFLTYFQNEAQLEKSRLLSDRFSAERPKGSFSTLEIQRTEQGDSAMYLCASRPNSNYGYTFGSGTRLTVV.

This chain links TRBV28 with TRBJ2-3, with D unclear. Germline-derived CDR1 and CDR2 are MDHEN and SYDVKM. This CDR3 has 12 amino acids. Trimming removed 6 bases from V and 8 bases from J, with 12 bases in between. CDR3 DNA: TGTGCCAGCAGCGCCACGTGGCCTACGCAGTATTTT. The encoded protein is CASSATWPTQYF.

The gene calls are TRBV5-1 and TRBJ2-7; D may be TRBD1 (5 bases). V was shortened by 2 bases and J by 9 bases, with 12 bases between the two germline ends. The CDR3 is made up of 12 amino acids. Germline values: CDR1 SGHRS, CDR2 YFSETQ. As DNA, the CDR3 is TGCGCCAGCAGCTTAGACAGTGGCGGGCAGTACTTC. It yields the protein CASSLDSGGQYF.